A selection of T cell receptor beta chains follows, all from one sample in a study of blood T cell repertoires in COVID-19. TCRdb's copy holds only in-frame clones and misses some; the assay was immunoSEQ multiplex PCR. The repertoire holds more than 85,000 clones, with 90% as singletons. The sample comprised peripheral blood. These receptor sequences come from a human donor in a cohort sampled during active COVID-19. CDR3s leave out the opening cysteine and the closing phenylalanine or tryptophan. Fields, in order: clone size, D gene, J gene, V gene, CDR3 protein. The D gene is left open where the match is weak. The listing skips clone size in some rows; elsewhere it reads once, few, many or a size class.

NA,NA,TRBJ1-3,TRBV28,ASSSGFSGNTIY
once,TRBD2,TRBJ2-2,TRBV27,ASSPQRLAGWVGELF
NA,TRBD2,TRBJ2-7,TRBV2,ASSVVAGDSYEQY
NA,TRBD1,TRBJ2-5,TRBV6-5,ASRQGLGETQY
NA,NA,TRBJ2-1,TRBV3-1/TRBV3-2,ASSQDYGTVSYNEQF
NA,NA,TRBJ2-7,TRBV7-2,ASSFGSTREYEQY
NA,TRBD2,TRBJ2-7,TRBV4-1,ASSQGLAGFEQY
NA,NA,TRBJ2-7,TRBV5-1,ASSLAASVSYEQY
NA,NA,TRBJ1-2,TRBV19,ASSIGGTLYGYT
NA,TRBD2,TRBJ2-6,TRBV7-2,ASSRDWRGGAGANVLT
few,TRBD1,TRBJ1-4,TRBV6-5,ASSFGDRNNEKLF
NA,NA,TRBJ1-5,TRBV7-2,ASSSGSYPQH
NA,NA,TRBJ2-5,TRBV6-1,ASSEGRRTAQETQY
NA,NA,TRBJ2-3,TRBV5-1,ASSSRDTQY
once,NA,TRBJ1-2,TRBV5-4,ASSLAGTLYGYT
NA,NA,TRBJ2-2,TRBV7-6,ASSSDRRVAGELF
NA,NA,TRBJ2-7,TRBV27,ASRTSELEQY
NA,NA,TRBJ1-1,TRBV14,ASSQLRYTEAF
NA,NA,TRBJ1-4,TRBV28,ASSLYGDMVNEKLF
NA,NA,TRBJ1-1,TRBV4-1,ASSQEDKHTEAF
NA,NA,TRBJ2-3,TRBV7-2,ASSLVQGTDTQY
NA,TRBD1,TRBJ1-2,TRBV11-3,ASSLGDRATNYGYT
NA,NA,TRBJ2-7,TRBV4-1,ASSQEENGRLEQY
NA,NA,TRBJ1-1,TRBV19,ASSIYGAGWGNTEAF
once,TRBD2,TRBJ2-1,TRBV24-1,ATSDFPSGRPNEQF
NA,TRBD2,TRBJ2-3,TRBV4-3,ASSQDRTSGNPDTQY
once,TRBD1,TRBJ2-7,TRBV6-5,ASGYGTGPYEQY
NA,NA,TRBJ1-2,TRBV9,ASSTRGKGYT